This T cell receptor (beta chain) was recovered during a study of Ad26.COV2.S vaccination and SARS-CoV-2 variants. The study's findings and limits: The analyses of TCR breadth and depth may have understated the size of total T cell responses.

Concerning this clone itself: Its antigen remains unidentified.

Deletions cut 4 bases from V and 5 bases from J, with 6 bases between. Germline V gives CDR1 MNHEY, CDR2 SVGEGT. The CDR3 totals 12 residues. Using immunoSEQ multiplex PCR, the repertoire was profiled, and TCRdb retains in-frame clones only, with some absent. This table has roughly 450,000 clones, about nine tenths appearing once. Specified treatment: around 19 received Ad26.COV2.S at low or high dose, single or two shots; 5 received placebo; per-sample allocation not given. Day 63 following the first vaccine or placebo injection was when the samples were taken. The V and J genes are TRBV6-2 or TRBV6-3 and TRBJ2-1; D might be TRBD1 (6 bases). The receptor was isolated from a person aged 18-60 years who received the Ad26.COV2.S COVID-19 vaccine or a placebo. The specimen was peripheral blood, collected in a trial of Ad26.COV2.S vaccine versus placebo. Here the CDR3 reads CASSWTDNEQFF. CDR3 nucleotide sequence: TGTGCCAGCAGTTGGACAGACAATGAGCAGTTCTTC.